The 19 T cell receptor beta chains given below trace back to one sample, sequenced in a study of T cell responses to AZD1222 COVID-19 vaccine. Sequenced by immunoSEQ multiplex PCR; TCRdb stores in-frame clones only, minus some. Among approximately 130,000 clones listed, roughly 90% were seen once. The sequences come from peripheral blood, collected 28 days after the second AZD1222 dose. These receptors originate from an adult who received the AZD1222 COVID-19 vaccine.

The CDR3 is CASTVGTGFNQPQHF. In nucleotides, the CDR3 is TGTGCCAGTACCGTCGGGACAGGGTTCAATCAGCCCCAGCATTTT. The V gene is TRBV19, the J gene TRBJ1-5, with 9 positions matching TRBD1. CDR3 length: 15 residues. J lost 3 bases, V lost 7 bases, and 7 bases had no gene match. The germline CDR1 and CDR2 sequences are LNHDA and SQIVND (reference sequence).

This clone is a singleton in its sample. The J gene is TRBJ2-1, the V gene TRBV7-3; D is perhaps TRBD2 (6 bases). Germline values: CDR1 SGHTA, CDR2 FQGTGA. V lost 3 bases and J 9 bases, leaving 9 bases between the germline ends. The CDR3 runs to 12 residues. The CDR3 is CASSFGGVEQFF. CDR3 sequence (DNA): TGTGCCAGCAGCTTCGGAGGGGTTGAGCAGTTCTTC.

This chain links TRBV7-3 with TRBJ2-3, with D unresolved. The germline V gene has CDR1 SGHTA and CDR2 FQGTGA. V gave up 2 bases and J gave up 3 bases, with 15 bases separating them. This CDR3 has 16 residues. DNA of the CDR3: TGTGCCAGCAGCTTATCTGTGTCGGAGTGGACAGATACGCAGTATTTT. It yields the protein CASSLSVSEWTDTQYF.

V and J are TRBV4-1 and TRBJ2-3, with unresolved D. The V gene's germline CDR1 is MGHRA and CDR2 YSYEKL. The CDR3 is made up of 15 amino acids. With 0 bases removed from V and 4 bases from J, the gap between germline ends came to 11 bases. Here the CDR3 DNA reads TGCGCCAGCAGCCAAGAAGCATCTGGTCCAGATACGCAGTATTTT. This encodes CASSQEASGPDTQYF.

The chain combines TRBV11-2 with TRBJ1-2; no clear D gene. The germline gives CDR1 SGHAT, CDR2 FQNNGV. The length of the CDR3 is 15 residues. The ends were cut back, 2 bases at V and 0 bases at J, with 10 bases in the middle. The chain's CDR3 is CASSLRDTSNYGYTF. Written as DNA, the CDR3 is TGTGCCAGCAGCTTACGCGACACTTCTAACTATGGCTACACCTTC. Based on the CDR3 plus reference TRBV11-2 and TRBJ1-2, the full variable domain is EAGVAQSPRYKIIEKRQSVAFWCNPISGHATLYWYQQILGQGPKLLIQFQNNGVVDDSQLPKDRFSAERLKGVDSTLKIQPAKLEDSAVYLCASSLRDTSNYGYTFGSGTRLTVV.

The rearrangement joins TRBV6-5 to TRBJ1-1; no clear D gene. Trimming removed 8 bases from V and 5 bases from J, with 21 bases in between. This CDR3 is 15 amino acids long. The germline V gene has CDR1 MNHEY and CDR2 SVGAGI. The CDR3 DNA sequence: TGTGCCAGCCGAAGCCCGGATCTCAGAGGGACTGAAGCTTTCTTT. It codes for CASRSPDLRGTEAFF.

V is TRBV28 and J is TRBJ1-3, with D maybe TRBD1 (6 bases). Trimming left V 7 bases short and J 4 bases short, with 14 bases between. The CDR3 totals 14 residues. Germline CDR1 reads MDHEN; CDR2 reads SYDVKM. The CDR3 region is CASIRQGTGNTIYF. For the CDR3, the DNA is TGTGCCAGCATAAGGCAGGGGACAGGAAACACCATATATTTT.

The chain employs TRBV18 and TRBJ2-1; D call uncertain. V shed 6 bases and J shed 10 bases, with 19 bases lying between them. Germline V gives CDR1 KGHSH, CDR2 LQKENI. The CDR3 has 14 amino acids. The CDR3 DNA sequence: TGTGCCAGCTCCCTAACCGGCCCCGCTGAGGAGCAGTTCTTC. Translating it yields CASSLTGPAEEQFF.

The rearrangement joins TRBV9 to TRBJ2-1; 10 positions match TRBD2. Germline V gene data show CDR1 as SGDLS and CDR2 as YYNGEE. V shed 0 bases and J 7 bases; nucleotides not matched to a gene: 4. CDR3 length: 15 residues. This chain's CDR3 is CASSVDTSGVNEQFF. The CDR3 DNA reads as TGTGCCAGCAGCGTAGATACTAGCGGGGTAAATGAGCAGTTCTTC.

This chain links TRBV24-1 with TRBJ2-3; no firm D call. With 4 bases removed from V and 0 bases from J, the gap between germline ends came to 4 bases. Germline CDR1 reads KGHDR; CDR2 reads SFDVKD. The CDR3 runs to 13 residues. The CDR3 region is CATSEDSTDTQYF. The CDR3 DNA follows: TGTGCCACCAGTGAGGACAGCACAGATACGCAGTATTTT.

This chain links TRBV12-3 or TRBV12-4 with TRBJ1-1, with TRBD1 as a possible D gene (6 bases). This CDR3 contains 13 residues. Deletions cut 3 bases from V and 3 bases from J, with 8 bases between. This chain's CDR3 is CASSLDSYTEAFF. The DNA for the CDR3 is TGTGCCAGCAGTTTGGACAGTTACACTGAAGCTTTCTTT.

The J gene is TRBJ1-1, the V gene TRBV6-1; 7 bases align to TRBD1. V gave up 3 bases and J gave up 1 base; unmatched junction bases: 5. Germline CDR1 and CDR2: MNHNS and SASEGT. CDR3 length: 15 residues. The DNA for the CDR3 is TGTGCCAGCAGTGAGACGGGACAGAGGAACACTGAAGCTTTCTTT. This codes for CASSETGQRNTEAFF.

CDR3 nucleotide sequence: TGTGCCTGGAGTGGGGACAGGGGGACTGGAAACACCATATATTTT. It yields the protein CAWSGDRGTGNTIYF. This chain uses TRBV30 with TRBJ1-3; 11 bases line up with TRBD1. V gave up 1 base and J gave up 2 bases; unmatched junction bases: 1. Germline V lookup: CDR1 GTSNPN, CDR2 SVGIG (reference sequence). The CDR3 consists of 15 residues.

J is TRBJ1-1 and V is TRBV5-1, with no clear D. V was cut by 0 bases and J by 1 base, with 7 bases left in between. The CDR3 loop spans 14 amino acids. Germline lookup yields CDR1 SGHRS and CDR2 YFSETQ. For the CDR3, the DNA is TGCGCCAGCAGCTTGGACGGGAAGAACACTGAAGCTTTCTTT. Residues: CASSLDGKNTEAFF.

CDR3 protein: CASSLGPTLSNQPQHF. In DNA, the CDR3 is TGTGCCAGCAGCTTGGGGCCGACGCTAAGCAATCAGCCCCAGCATTTT. The J gene is TRBJ1-5, the V gene TRBV5-5; D gene unclear. This CDR3 has 16 residues. CDR1 and CDR2 from the germline V gene are SGHKS and YYEKEE (reference sequence). V dropped 0 bases and J dropped 1 base, with 11 bases sitting between them.

The genes are TRBV18 and TRBJ1-1; D unresolved. Trimming left V 3 bases short and J 1 base short, with 6 bases between. Germline assignment: CDR1 KGHSH and CDR2 LQKENI. The CDR3 consists of 13 residues. CDR3 amino acids: CASSPVENTEAFF. The CDR3 bases are TGTGCCAGCTCACCCGTCGAGAACACTGAAGCTTTCTTT. Variable domain in full (rest from reference TRBV18 and TRBJ1-1): NAGVMQNPRHLVRRRGQEARLRCSPMKGHSHVYWYRQLPEEGLKFMVYLQKENIIDESGMPKERFSAEFPKEGPSILRIQQVVRGDSAAYFCASSPVENTEAFFGQGTRLTVV.

The gene calls are TRBV29-1 and TRBJ1-1, with TRBD1 matching 9 bases. J lost 5 bases, V lost 7 bases, and 5 bases had no gene match. Germline V gene data show CDR1 as SQVTM and CDR2 as ANQGSEA. The length of the CDR3 is 12 residues. CDR3 sequence (DNA): TGCAGCGCCGGACAGGGGCGTACTGAAGCTTTCTTT. This gives the protein CSAGQGRTEAFF.

The chain is built from TRBV6-5 and TRBJ1-6; unclear D gene. The germline gives CDR1 MNHEY, CDR2 SVGAGI. This CDR3 is 15 amino acids long. V dropped 6 bases and J dropped 7 bases, with 16 bases sitting between them. The CDR3 DNA reads TGTGCCAGCAGCCCAACTCGTAGCCAAAATTCACCCCTCCACTTT. This gives the protein CASSPTRSQNSPLHF.

V and J are TRBV6-2 or TRBV6-3 and TRBJ2-3, with unresolved D. CDR1 and CDR2 (germline): MNHEY, SVGEGT. The CDR3 runs to 11 residues. V gave up 6 bases and J gave up 7 bases, with 8 bases separating them. The CDR3 region is CASSPSNTQYF. CDR3 nucleotides: TGTGCCAGCAGCCCGTCTAATACGCAGTATTTT.